This T cell receptor beta chain was recovered during a study of OX40 agonist ivuxolimab in advanced cancers. Study summary: Ivuxolimab is a fully human IgG2 antibody that activates OX40 (CD134).

This CDR3 spans 16 amino acids. Germline V lookup: CDR1 MNHNS, CDR2 SASEGT. V lost 3 bases and J lost 1; bases outside the gene matches: 6. Exclusion applied to patients with autoimmune disease history or systemic immunosuppression. Peripheral blood came from all dose cohorts at three timepoints. TCRdb keeps only in-frame clones here, not all; method: immunoSEQ multiplex PCR. The repertoire includes more than 50,000 clones, over 75% of them detected once, and over 0.6% sits in the top ten. J is TRBJ2-3 and V is TRBV6-1, with TRBD2 matching over 8 bases. The sequencing here drew on CD4+ or CD8+ T cells sorted from blood, taken in a trial of the OX40 agonist ivuxolimab. The clonotype comes from an adult with an advanced solid tumor such as melanoma, head and neck, liver or kidney cancer. The CDR3 sequence: CASSENPGGGTDTQYF. CDR3 bases: TGTGCCAGCAGTGAGAACCCCGGGGGGGGCACAGATACGCAGTATTTT.